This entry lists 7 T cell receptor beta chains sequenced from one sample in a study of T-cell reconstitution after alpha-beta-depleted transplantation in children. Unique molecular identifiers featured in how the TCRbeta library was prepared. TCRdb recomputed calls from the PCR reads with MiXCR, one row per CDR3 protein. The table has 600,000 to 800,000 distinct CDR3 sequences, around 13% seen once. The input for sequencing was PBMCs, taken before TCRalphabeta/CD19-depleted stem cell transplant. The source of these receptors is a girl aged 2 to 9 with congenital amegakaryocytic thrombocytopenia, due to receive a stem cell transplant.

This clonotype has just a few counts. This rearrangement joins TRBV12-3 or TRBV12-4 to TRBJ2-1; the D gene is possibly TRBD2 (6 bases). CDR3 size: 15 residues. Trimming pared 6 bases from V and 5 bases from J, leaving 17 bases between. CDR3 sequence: CASSPGISGDNEQFF. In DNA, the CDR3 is TGTGCCAGCAGCCCAGGGATTAGCGGAGACAATGAGCAGTTCTTC.

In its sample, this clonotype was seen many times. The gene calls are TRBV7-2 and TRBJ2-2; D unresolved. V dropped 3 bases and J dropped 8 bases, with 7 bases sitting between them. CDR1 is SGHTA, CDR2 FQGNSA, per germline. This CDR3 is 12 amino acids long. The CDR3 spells CASSLVNGELFF. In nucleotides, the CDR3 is TGTGCCAGCAGCTTGGTCAATGGGGAGCTGTTTTTT.

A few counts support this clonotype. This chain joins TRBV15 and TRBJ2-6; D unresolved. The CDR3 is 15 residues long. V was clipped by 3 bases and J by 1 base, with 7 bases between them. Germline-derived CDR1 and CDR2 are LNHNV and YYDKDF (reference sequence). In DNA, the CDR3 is TGTGCCACCAGCAGCCGCCTTTCTGGGGCCAACGTCCTGACTTTC. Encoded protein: CATSSRLSGANVLTF.

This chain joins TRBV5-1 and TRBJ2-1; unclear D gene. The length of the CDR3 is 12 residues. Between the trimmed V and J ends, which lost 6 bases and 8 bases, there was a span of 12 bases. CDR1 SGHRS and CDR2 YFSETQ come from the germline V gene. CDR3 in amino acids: CASTPESDEQFF. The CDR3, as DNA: TGCGCCAGCACGCCTGAATCCGATGAGCAGTTCTTC.

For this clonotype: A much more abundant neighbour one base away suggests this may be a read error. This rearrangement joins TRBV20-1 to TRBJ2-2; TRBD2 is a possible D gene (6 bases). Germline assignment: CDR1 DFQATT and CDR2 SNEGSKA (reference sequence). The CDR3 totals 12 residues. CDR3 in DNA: TGCAGTGCATGGGGAAACACCGGGGGGCTGTTTTTT. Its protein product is CSAWGNTGGLFF.

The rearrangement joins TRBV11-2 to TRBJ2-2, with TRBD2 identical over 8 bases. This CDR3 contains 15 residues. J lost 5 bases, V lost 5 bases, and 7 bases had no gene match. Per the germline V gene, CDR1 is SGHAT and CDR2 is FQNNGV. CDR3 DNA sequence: TGTGCCAGCAGCCCCGCCCTAGCGGGTACCGGGGAGCTGTTTTTT. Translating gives CASSPALAGTGELFF.

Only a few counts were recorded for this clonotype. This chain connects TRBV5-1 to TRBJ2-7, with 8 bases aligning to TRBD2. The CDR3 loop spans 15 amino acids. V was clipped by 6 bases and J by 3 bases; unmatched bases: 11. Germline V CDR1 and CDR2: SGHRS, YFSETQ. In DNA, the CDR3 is TGCGCCAGCATCATGGAGCCTAGCGGGCACTACGAGCAGTACTTC. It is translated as CASIMEPSGHYEQYF. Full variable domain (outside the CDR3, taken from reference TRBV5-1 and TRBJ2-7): KAGVTQTPRYLIKTRGQQVTLSCSPISGHRSVSWYQQTPGQGLQFLFEYFSETQRNKGNFPGRFSGRQFSNSRSEMNVSTLELGDSALYLCASIMEPSGHYEQYFGPGTRLTVT.